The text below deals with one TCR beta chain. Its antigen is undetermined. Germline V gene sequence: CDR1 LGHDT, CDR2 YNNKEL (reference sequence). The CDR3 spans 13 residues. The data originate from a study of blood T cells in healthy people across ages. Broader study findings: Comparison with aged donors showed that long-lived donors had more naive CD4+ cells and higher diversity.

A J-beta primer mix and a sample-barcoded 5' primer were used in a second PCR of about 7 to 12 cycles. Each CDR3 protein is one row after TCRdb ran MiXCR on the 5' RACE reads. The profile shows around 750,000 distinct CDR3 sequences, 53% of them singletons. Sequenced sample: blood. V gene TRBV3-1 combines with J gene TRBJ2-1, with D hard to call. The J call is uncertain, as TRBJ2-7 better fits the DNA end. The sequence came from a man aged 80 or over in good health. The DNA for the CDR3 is TGTGCCAGCAGTCCCCCCGCGCACAATGAGCAGTACTTC. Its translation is CASSPPAHNEQYF.